This T cell receptor beta chain is from a study of blood T cell repertoires in COVID-19. V was cut by 7 bases and J by 4 bases, with 11 bases left in between. The CDR3 totals 13 residues. The germline gives CDR1 SNHLY, CDR2 FYNNEI. Profiling relied on immunoSEQ multiplex PCR, and the TCRdb table lists in-frame clones only, not all of them. The table has about 100,000 clones, 91% seen once. What was sequenced was peripheral blood. The V and J genes are TRBV2 and TRBJ1-5, with D possibly matching TRBD1 (5 bases). The receptor was derived from a man aged 50 to 60 with acute or convalescent COVID-19. CDR3 DNA: TGTGCCAGCATCAGGGAAGGAAATCAGCCCCAGCATTTT. Amino acid sequence: CASIREGNQPQHF.